This TCR beta chain was sequenced during a study of early T cells in non-severe SARS-CoV-2 infection. Study as a whole: Investigators sequenced bulk RNA drawn from unsorted whole blood, and chains remained unpaired.

The library protocol tagged individual cDNA molecules with unique molecular identifiers. TCRdb fed the 5' RACE reads into MiXCR, producing one record per CDR3 protein. The profile shows 55,000 to 65,000 distinct CDR3 sequences, over 12% of them singletons. Germline loops: CDR1 MNHEY, CDR2 SVGAGI. V dropped 5 bases and J dropped 0 bases, with 17 bases sitting between them. The CDR3 consists of 16 residues. Whole-study findings and limits: The matching step, a VDJdb search, favored anti-spike CD8 responses and missed private and CD4 specificities.

About this clonotype itself: Its antigen is unknown.

The input for sequencing was whole blood, taken at baseline. This receptor was obtained from an adult who was a healthcare worker with PCR-confirmed SARS-CoV-2 infection or an uninfected control (not recorded which). The chain has TRBV6-5 and TRBJ2-7; a possible D gene is TRBD2 (7 bases). CDR3 nucleotide sequence: TGTGCCAGCAGTACCCGGAGGGGGGGGAGCTCCTACGAGCAGTACTTC. Translated: CASSTRRGGSSYEQYF.